A selection of T cell receptor beta chains follows, all from one sample in a study of shared clonotypes between healthy human individuals. Clones were sequenced by immunoSEQ multiplex PCR, and TCRdb holds only the in-frame ones, with some missing. The table shows fewer than 1.8 million clones, with approximately 98.5% occurring only once. Sequencing was done on a sample of naive CD4+ T cells sorted from blood. These receptors all come from a man between 25 and 39 years old in good health. Both conserved end residues are part of each CDR3. The D gene is left open where the match is weak. Size is stated for part of the rows, as once, few or many counts, or as a class when the clone is expanded.

TRBV29-1	-	-	TRBJ2-3	TGCAGCTCCGGGCGGGACACAGATACGCAGTATTTT	CSSGRDTDTQYF
TRBV6-5	-	TRBD1	TRBJ1-5	TGTGCCAGCAGTTACCGGACAGGGACTCCTCAGCCCCAGCATTTT	CASSYRTGTPQPQHF
TRBV25-1	-	TRBD1	TRBJ1-2	TGTGCCAGCAGTGAATATTTCAGGGGGCCTTCGGATGGCTACACCTTC	CASSEYFRGPSDGYTF
TRBV5-1	-	TRBD1	TRBJ2-7	TGCGCCAGCAGCTTAAGGACAGGGTCCTACGAGCAGTACTTC	CASSLRTGSYEQYF
TRBV19	once	-	TRBJ2-3	TGTGCCAGTAGTATAAGTCGGGATACGCAGTATTTT	CASSISRDTQYF
TRBV2	once	-	TRBJ2-1	TGTGCCAGCAGTCCGGGGGAAGGACTATCCTCCTACAATGAGCAGTTCTTC	CASSPGEGLSSYNEQFF
TRBV6-6	-	-	TRBJ2-2	TGTGCCACCCCGGGACCCAAAAACACCGGGGAGCTGTTTTTT	CATPGPKNTGELFF
TRBV11-2	-	TRBD1	TRBJ2-1	TGTGCCAGCAGCTTCTCCAAGGACAGGGTGTTCGATGAGCAGTTCTTC	CASSFSKDRVFDEQFF
TRBV30	-	TRBD2	TRBJ2-1	TGTGCCTGGAGTGGTTCACTAGCGGGAGGACCATCTTACAATGAGCAGTTCTTC	CAWSGSLAGGPSYNEQFF
TRBV5-1	-	TRBD2	TRBJ2-5	TGCGCCAGCAGCCCTGGACTAGCGGGACAAGAGACCCAGTACTTC	CASSPGLAGQETQYF
TRBV7-6	-	TRBD2	TRBJ2-2	TGTGCCAGCAGCCTCATAAGTAGCGGGGGAACCGGGGAGCTGTTTTTT	CASSLISSGGTGELFF
TRBV28	-	-	TRBJ2-7	TGTGCCAGCAGTTTACTCGGGACCGCTGCCTACGAGCAGTACTTC	CASSLLGTAAYEQYF
TRBV6-1	once	-	TRBJ1-5	TGTGCCAGCAGTGAAGCGAAGGGTGGATTCGGCAATCAGCCCCAGCATTTT	CASSEAKGGFGNQPQHF
TRBV7-9	-	TRBD2	TRBJ2-7	TGTGCCAGCAGTATAGGACTAGCGGGCACCTACGAGCAGTACTTC	CASSIGLAGTYEQYF
TRBV2	-	-	TRBJ1-5	TGTGCCAGCAGTGATAAGGGGGAATATCAGCCCCAGCATTTT	CASSDKGEYQPQHF
TRBV9	-	TRBD1	TRBJ2-3	TGTGCCAGCAGCGTCCAACCCAAGGACAGGACCAGCACAGATACGCAGTATTTT	CASSVQPKDRTSTDTQYF
TRBV10-1	-	TRBD1	TRBJ2-7	TGCGCCAGCAGTGAACCCGGGACAGGGGCCGGCGAGCAGTACTTC	CASSEPGTGAGEQYF
TRBV7-2	-	-	TRBJ2-7	TGTGCCAGCAGCGCGCGGGACGGACGTTCCCCCTCCTACGAGCAGTACTTC	CASSARDGRSPSYEQYF
TRBV5-4	-	TRBD2	TRBJ2-5	TGTGCCAGCAGCTTGGCCTCGACTAGCGGGACCCCAAGATTAAAAGAGACCCAGTACTTC	CASSLASTSGTPRLKETQYF
TRBV5-4	once	-	TRBJ1-5	TGTGCCAGCAGCCGTGGAGGGTCTAGCCAGCCCCAGCATTTT	CASSRGGSSQPQHF
TRBV18	once	-	TRBJ2-7	TGTGCCAGCTCACCACTCGACGGGGTGATGGGGACCGAGCAGTACTTC	CASSPLDGVMGTEQYF
TRBV4-1	-	TRBD2	TRBJ2-1	TGCGCCAGCAGTCGACTAGCGGGAGTTGAGAATGAGCAGTTCTTC	CASSRLAGVENEQFF
TRBV7-8	-	TRBD1	TRBJ2-1	TGTGCCAGCAGCATCGGACAGGGGGCCTACAATGAGCAGTTCTTC	CASSIGQGAYNEQFF
TRBV28	-	-	TRBJ1-1	TGTGCCAGCAGTTTCGGACAGCGATACACTGAAGCTTTCTTT	CASSFGQRYTEAFF
TRBV7-8	-	-	TRBJ2-2	TGTGCCAGCAGCGCCTACATGAACACCGGGGAGCTGTTTTTT	CASSAYMNTGELFF
TRBV19	-	-	TRBJ1-3	TGTGCCAGTAGCCAAACAGGGATTGGAAACACCATATATTTT	CASSQTGIGNTIYF
TRBV18	-	-	TRBJ1-1	TGTGCCAGCTCTCCGACCCGTATGGGCACTGAAGCTTTCTTT	CASSPTRMGTEAFF
TRBV19	-	TRBD1	TRBJ1-5	TGTGCCAGTACCCCGGGACAGGGAAGCAATCAGCCCCAGCATTTT	CASTPGQGSNQPQHF
TRBV29-1	-	-	TRBJ2-2	TGCAGCGTTGAGGCGGGCAGCCCGAACACCGGGGAGCTGTTTTTT	CSVEAGSPNTGELFF
TRBV28	once	-	TRBJ2-7	TGTGCCAGCAGTCCTCCCCAACGGGGCGCGACGAGGGAGTACTTC	CASSPPQRGATREYF
TRBV27	-	-	TRBJ2-2	TGTGCCAGCAGTTATATCCTTCACGGGGAGCTGTTTTTT	CASSYILHGELFF
TRBV18	-	-	TRBJ1-3	TGTGCCAGCTCACCAATACGGGGCCGGCCTGGAAACACCATATATTTT	CASSPIRGRPGNTIYF
TRBV19	-	-	TRBJ2-4	TGTGCCAGTACCGGGCCAGGTTTATACATTCAGTACTTC	CASTGPGLYIQYF
TRBV18	-	-	TRBJ1-2	TGTGCCAGCTCAACCCGGACGGGGGACTTCTATGGCTACACCTTC	CASSTRTGDFYGYTF
TRBV10-3	-	-	TRBJ1-2	TGTGCCATCAGTGATCCCGGACAAAACGGGGACTATGGCTACACCTTC	CAISDPGQNGDYGYTF
TRBV6-1	-	-	TRBJ2-7	TGTGCCAGCAGTGGGAGACAGGTAGCCTACGAGCAGTACTTC	CASSGRQVAYEQYF
TRBV5-4	-	-	TRBJ2-5	TGTGCCAGCAGCTTAAGCCCCCAAGAGACCCAGTACTTC	CASSLSPQETQYF
TRBV18	-	TRBD1	TRBJ2-2	TGTGCCAGCTCACCTCGACAGGGGGCCTACACCGGGGAGCTGTTTTTT	CASSPRQGAYTGELFF
TRBV5-4	-	-	TRBJ1-1	TGTGCCAGCAGCTTGGGAGGGGCGAACACTGAAGCTTTCTTT	CASSLGGANTEAFF
TRBV5-1	-	-	TRBJ1-1	TGCGCCAGCAGTTTCGACAGGAACACTGAAGCTTTCTTT	CASSFDRNTEAFF
TRBV9	-	-	TRBJ2-5	TGTGCCAGCAGCGGTGAGACCCAGTACTTC	CASSGETQYF
TRBV6-1	once	TRBD1	TRBJ2-7	TGTGCCAGCAGCCGGGACAGAAGCTACGAGCAGTACTTC	CASSRDRSYEQYF
TRBV5-1	-	TRBD2	TRBJ2-3	TGCGCCAGCAGCTTGGGGGCTAGCGGGAGGTCACTTAGCACAGATACGCAGTATTTT	CASSLGASGRSLSTDTQYF
TRBV7-2	-	TRBD1	TRBJ1-1	TGTGCCAGCAGCACCAGACAGGGGGCGAACACTGAAGCTTTCTTT	CASSTRQGANTEAFF
TRBV6-5	-	-	TRBJ2-7	TGTGCCAGCAGTTACCAGACAGCGATTTCCTACGAGCAGTACTTC	CASSYQTAISYEQYF
TRBV7-2	-	TRBD2	TRBJ2-1	TGTGCCAGCAGCAGACGAGGGACTAGCGGGAGCATTGAGCAGTTCTTC	CASSRRGTSGSIEQFF
TRBV14	-	-	TRBJ2-7	TGTGTCAGCAGCCAAGGTTATCCGGGATTCGAGCAGTACTTC	CVSSQGYPGFEQYF
TRBV18	-	TRBD2	TRBJ2-1	TGTGCCAGCTCACCTAGGAGGCTAGCGGGAGGCCAAGCCAGCTCCTACAATGAGCAGTTCTTC	CASSPRRLAGGQASSYNEQFF
TRBV28	-	-	TRBJ2-7	TGTGCCAGCAGTATCACCCACGAGCAGTACTTC	CASSITHEQYF
TRBV7-7	-	-	TRBJ2-2	TGTGCCAGCAGCTTAGGCCCTCCTCACACCGGGGAGCTGTTTTTT	CASSLGPPHTGELFF
TRBV5-1	-	-	TRBJ1-4	TGCGCCAGCAGCCAACAGGGATCTAATGAAAAACTGTTTTTT	CASSQQGSNEKLFF
TRBV19	-	-	TRBJ2-2	TGTGCCAGTAGTACTATTAGGTTGACACGGGCCGGGGAGCTGTTTTTT	CASSTIRLTRAGELFF
TRBV29-1	-	-	TRBJ2-1	TGCAGCGTTCGGGACATCCGTAGCTCCTACAATGAGCAGTTCTTC	CSVRDIRSSYNEQFF
TRBV5-1	-	TRBD2	TRBJ2-2	TGCGCCAGCAGCAAGCTAGCGGGAGCCACTGCGAACACCGGGGAGCTGTTTTTT	CASSKLAGATANTGELFF